This is a list of T cell receptor beta chains from one sample in a study of T cell responses to AZD1222 COVID-19 vaccine. This table comes from immunoSEQ multiplex PCR, and its TCRdb copy is limited to in-frame clones, with some not included. Of about 150,000 clones in the sample, 90% are singletons; the top ten hold 1.6%. Sequencing used peripheral blood, obtained on day 0 of AZD1222 vaccination. The source of these receptors is an adult in good health. CDR3s include the opening cysteine and the closing phenylalanine or tryptophan. The order of the fields is V gene, CDR3 protein.

V gene: TRBV28
CDR3 protein: CASSFPSPAFKELFF

V gene: TRBV5-1
CDR3 protein: CASSPTRLALDTQYF

V gene: TRBV19
CDR3 protein: CASSYLGNNGYTF

V gene: TRBV7-8
CDR3 protein: CASSLPRGGLGTGELFF

V gene: TRBV6-4
CDR3 protein: CASSDSTSGANVLTF

V gene: TRBV27
CDR3 protein: CASSLLGTGGGNGYTF

V gene: TRBV11-3
CDR3 protein: CASSLDLLQRQDSGGYTF

V gene: TRBV7-8
CDR3 protein: CASSSKYGYTF

V gene: TRBV5-4
CDR3 protein: CASSSGTDVLVEQFF

V gene: TRBV25-1
CDR3 protein: CASSFRGPGTEAFF

V gene: TRBV4-1
CDR3 protein: CASSQGPLAGDPYEQYF

V gene: TRBV6-2/TRBV6-3
CDR3 protein: CASSYGGNEGVYGYTF

V gene: TRBV6-4
CDR3 protein: CASSESSGSGTEAFF

V gene: TRBV18
CDR3 protein: CASSPVRQETQYF

V gene: TRBV28
CDR3 protein: CASSLWRESNQPQHF

V gene: TRBV10-3
CDR3 protein: CAISVSGNGYTF

V gene: TRBV19
CDR3 protein: CASSTGTVGSSNQPQHF

V gene: TRBV5-1
CDR3 protein: CASSFPTSAYEQYF

V gene: TRBV18
CDR3 protein: CASSPPGGKGTEAFF

V gene: TRBV19
CDR3 protein: CASSQGVFLYEQYF

V gene: TRBV7-6
CDR3 protein: CASSLEAGTHTIYF

V gene: TRBV5-6
CDR3 protein: CASSLGQVPMNTEAFF

V gene: TRBV30
CDR3 protein: CAWSGQSAEAFF

V gene: TRBV7-2
CDR3 protein: CASSVGRVNNEKLFF

V gene: TRBV19
CDR3 protein: CASSVERGRRADTQYF

V gene: TRBV15
CDR3 protein: CATSRDRYSNQPQHF

V gene: TRBV6-5
CDR3 protein: CASSSTGGAGGYTF

V gene: TRBV4-1
CDR3 protein: CASSPEGLAGSTDTQYF

V gene: TRBV5-1
CDR3 protein: CASSLSTSGGADTQYF

V gene: TRBV5-1
CDR3 protein: CASSLVSGEVKYF

V gene: TRBV7-2
CDR3 protein: CASRIKGLGRTVMNTEAFF

V gene: TRBV6-6
CDR3 protein: CASSLATGSEQYF

V gene: TRBV27
CDR3 protein: CASSLRSTGYMNTEAFF

V gene: TRBV4-2
CDR3 protein: CASSRDRVSTEAFF

V gene: TRBV11-1
CDR3 protein: CASSFSYEQYF

V gene: TRBV27
CDR3 protein: CASTREGGRTNEKLFF

V gene: TRBV20-1
CDR3 protein: CSANRYNEQFF

V gene: TRBV4-1
CDR3 protein: CASSQYGSYEQYF

V gene: TRBV28
CDR3 protein: CASGKSGQVDEKLFF

V gene: TRBV29-1
CDR3 protein: CSVDASGRTGELFF

V gene: TRBV9
CDR3 protein: CASSAGTLPNQPQHF

V gene: TRBV20-1
CDR3 protein: CSARVFTSGGHSYEQYF

V gene: TRBV28
CDR3 protein: CASSLMRAGANVLTF

V gene: TRBV9
CDR3 protein: CASSADTEAFF

V gene: TRBV5-6
CDR3 protein: CASSPITGRVQETQYF

V gene: TRBV20-1
CDR3 protein: CSANQREKLFF

V gene: TRBV28
CDR3 protein: CASSTNRDRRLTNEQFF

V gene: TRBV7-3
CDR3 protein: CASSLRTGKNIQYF

V gene: TRBV19
CDR3 protein: CASSLAGGPGTGELFF

V gene: TRBV6-2/TRBV6-3
CDR3 protein: CASSRQGAEAFF

V gene: TRBV27
CDR3 protein: CAGSHGTGANYGYTF